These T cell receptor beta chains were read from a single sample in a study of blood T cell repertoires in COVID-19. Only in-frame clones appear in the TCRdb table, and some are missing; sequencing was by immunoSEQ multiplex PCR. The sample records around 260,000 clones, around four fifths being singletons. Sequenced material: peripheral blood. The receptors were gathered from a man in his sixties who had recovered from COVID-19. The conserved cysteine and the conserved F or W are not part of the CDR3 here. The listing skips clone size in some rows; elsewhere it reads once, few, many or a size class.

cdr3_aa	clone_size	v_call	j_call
ASSSTGTGDTETQY	NA	TRBV28	TRBJ2-5
ASSTDTSSGNTIY	NA	TRBV19	TRBJ1-3
SARGSQETQY	NA	TRBV29-1	TRBJ2-5
ASSLPGLDTEAF	NA	TRBV5-6	TRBJ1-1
ASRLRNEQF	NA	TRBV12-3/TRBV12-4	TRBJ2-1
ASSLFYAYEQY	NA	TRBV5-6	TRBJ2-7
ATSSLGTGVNEQY	once	TRBV15	TRBJ2-7
ASSERGRGYEQY	NA	TRBV5-1	TRBJ2-7
ASSPSGQENSPLH	NA	TRBV7-8	TRBJ1-6
ASHSRGGNQPQH	NA	TRBV6-5	TRBJ1-5